Listed below are T cell receptor beta chains from one sample, sequenced in a study of cytomegalovirus exposure and HLA in healthy donors. Profiled with immunoSEQ multiplex PCR; TCRdb holds only in-frame clones, not every one. The sample records 45,000 to 70,000 clones, over 80% being singletons. The sample taken for sequencing was PBMCs. The receptors come from a man younger than 45 in good health and CMV-seronegative. The CDR3 runs from the conserved cysteine through the conserved F or W. Each record gives: clone size, J gene, D gene, CDR3 length, V gene, CDR3 protein, CDR3 DNA. D genes are given only for firm matches. Clone size, where shown, is once, few, many, or a class for clones that have expanded.

>-|TRBJ2-3|TRBD2|14|TRBV29-1
CSVGGGLTQDTQYF
TGCAGCGTTGGGGGGGGACTAACACAAGATACGCAGTATTTT
>-|TRBJ2-3|-|16|TRBV18
CASSPPRGQNTDTQYF
TGTGCCAGCTCACCACCGCGGGGCCAGAACACAGATACGCAGTATTTT
>-|TRBJ2-1|TRBD2|16|TRBV4-3
CASSHPTSGRVNEQFF
TGCGCCAGCAGCCACCCGACTAGCGGGAGGGTAAATGAGCAGTTCTTC
>-|TRBJ1-4|-|16|TRBV6-1
CASSDPGRTGFEKLFF
TGTGCCAGCAGTGACCCTGGACGAACGGGATTCGAAAAACTGTTTTTT
>-|TRBJ2-7|TRBD2|14|TRBV25-1
CASRLAGGTYEQYF
TGTGCCAGCAGGCTAGCGGGAGGAACCTACGAGCAGTACTTC
>-|TRBJ1-2|-|18|TRBV6-1
CASSEWMGDGDRNYGYTF
TGTGCCAGCAGTGAATGGATGGGTGACGGGGATCGTAACTATGGCTACACCTTC
>-|TRBJ2-7|-|13|TRBV5-6
CASSLVVTYEQYF
TGTGCCAGCAGCTTGGTAGTCACCTACGAGCAGTACTTC
>-|TRBJ1-2|-|14|TRBV6-4
CASSLIGQIDGYTF
TGTGCCAGCAGTTTAATCGGACAGATTGATGGCTACACCTTC
>-|TRBJ1-1|TRBD1|16|TRBV7-9
CASSTRTGGVITEAFF
TGTGCCAGCAGCACCAGGACAGGAGGGGTGATCACTGAAGCTTTCTTT
>-|TRBJ2-5|TRBD1|15|TRBV5-4
CASSSRQGPQETQYF
TGTGCCAGCAGCTCTAGACAGGGCCCCCAAGAGACCCAGTACTTC
>-|TRBJ1-5|-|13|TRBV6-6
CASTGRVNQPQHF
TGTGCCAGCACCGGCAGGGTTAATCAGCCCCAGCATTTT
>-|TRBJ2-7|TRBD2|14|TRBV19
CASSILAGTYEQYF
TGTGCCAGTAGTATCCTAGCGGGGACCTACGAGCAGTACTTC
>-|TRBJ1-1|-|15|TRBV28
CASNIKGKGSTEAFF
TGTGCCAGCAACATCAAGGGTAAGGGGTCCACTGAAGCTTTCTTT
>-|TRBJ1-5|-|12|TRBV28
CASRVLNQPQHF
TGTGCCAGCAGAGTACTAAATCAGCCCCAGCATTTT
>-|TRBJ1-1|TRBD1|15|TRBV6-5
CASSGQGGVDTEAFF
TGTGCCAGCAGTGGACAGGGCGGTGTGGACACTGAAGCTTTCTTT
>-|TRBJ2-1|TRBD1|14|TRBV7-2
CASSADRGYGEQFF
TGTGCCAGCAGCGCGGACAGGGGTTACGGTGAGCAGTTCTTC
>-|TRBJ2-7|TRBD2|15|TRBV19
CASRGAGGISYEQYF
TGTGCCAGTAGAGGAGCGGGAGGGATCTCCTACGAGCAGTACTTC
>-|TRBJ2-7|TRBD2|15|TRBV13
CASSPWTSGIYEQYF
TGTGCCAGCAGCCCATGGACTAGCGGCATCTACGAGCAGTACTTC
>-|TRBJ2-1|-|13|TRBV9
CASSSGSLVGLFF
TGTGCCAGCAGCTCTGGCTCATTGGTTGGCCTGTTCTTC
>once|TRBJ1-6|-|14|TRBV5-4
CASSLEGINSPLHF
TGTGCCAGCAGCTTGGAGGGGATCAATTCACCCCTCCACTTT
>-|TRBJ1-6|-|13|TRBV6-4
CASSEGDNSPLHF
TGTGCCAGCAGTGAAGGGGATAATTCACCCCTCCACTTT
>-|TRBJ1-6|-|14|TRBV30
CAWALQSINSPLHF
TGTGCCTGGGCCCTACAGAGTATTAATTCCCCCCTCCACTTT
>-|TRBJ2-1|TRBD2|14|TRBV19
CASSTGLEPNEQFF
TGTGCCAGTAGTACAGGACTAGAACCCAATGAGCAGTTCTTC
>-|TRBJ2-3|-|13|TRBV27
CASSFYEGDTQYF
TGTGCCAGCAGTTTTTATGAGGGAGATACGCAGTATTTT
>-|TRBJ1-4|-|15|TRBV6-5
CASSYRGAANEKLFF
TGTGCCAGCAGTTACCGGGGGGCGGCTAATGAAAAACTGTTTTTT
>-|TRBJ1-5|-|14|TRBV10-3
CASTGNLGNQPQHF
TGTGCCAGCACAGGGAATTTAGGCAATCAGCCCCAGCATTTT
>-|TRBJ1-2|TRBD1|16|TRBV9
CASSVDRGIGDYGYTF
TGTGCCAGCAGCGTAGACAGGGGTATAGGGGACTATGGCTACACCTTC
>-|TRBJ2-7|-|13|TRBV30
CAWSGDWTYEQYF
TGTGCCTGGAGTGGAGACTGGACCTACGAGCAGTACTTC
>-|TRBJ2-3|-|12|TRBV29-1
CSVITGTDTQYF
TGCAGCGTTATAACAGGGACAGATACGCAGTATTTT
>once|TRBJ1-2|TRBD1|15|TRBV7-9
CASSLTLDRGNGYTF
TGTGCCAGCAGCTTAACCTTGGACAGGGGTAATGGCTACACCTTC
>-|TRBJ1-5|-|16|TRBV21-1
CASSKVFRAGVQPQHF
TGTGCCAGCAGCAAAGTGTTCCGGGCAGGGGTTCAGCCCCAGCATTTT
>few|TRBJ2-7|-|12|TRBV28
CASGLSDYEQYF
TGTGCCAGCGGCCTTTCCGATTACGAGCAGTACTTC
>-|TRBJ1-6|-|16|TRBV19
CASSPRGSSYNSPLHF
TGTGCCAGTAGTCCCCGGGGGAGCTCCTATAATTCACCCCTCCACTTT
>-|TRBJ1-1|-|12|TRBV29-1
CSVAPGGAEAFF
TGCAGCGTTGCTCCTGGGGGGGCTGAAGCTTTCTTT
>once|TRBJ2-5|TRBD1|14|TRBV2
CASTPWTGGETQYF
TGTGCCAGCACCCCGTGGACAGGGGGAGAGACCCAGTACTTC
>-|TRBJ2-2|-|17|TRBV4-1
CASSQRWLTDNTGELFF
TGCGCCAGCAGCCAAAGATGGTTGACAGATAACACCGGGGAGCTGTTTTTT
>few|TRBJ1-5|-|13|TRBV11-2
CASSLHSNQPQHF
TGTGCCAGCAGCTTACATAGCAATCAGCCCCAGCATTTT
>-|TRBJ2-3|TRBD1|15|TRBV6-1
CASRSDRVHRYTQYF
TGTGCCAGCAGATCGGACAGGGTCCACAGATACACGCAGTATTTT
>-|TRBJ2-1|TRBD2|15|TRBV6-1
CASRLAGVWYNEQFF
TGTGCCAGCAGACTAGCGGGAGTGTGGTACAATGAGCAGTTCTTC
>once|TRBJ1-6|-|14|TRBV28
CAISASSYNSPLHF
TGTGCCATCTCCGCGAGCTCCTATAATTCACCCCTCCACTTT
>few|TRBJ1-1|TRBD1|14|TRBV28
CASGPNRGSTEAFF
TGTGCCAGCGGACCTAACAGGGGTAGCACTGAAGCTTTCTTT
>once|TRBJ2-7|-|14|TRBV28
CASSLSGGPYEQYF
TGTGCCAGCAGTCTCTCCGGCGGGCCCTACGAGCAGTACTTC
>once|TRBJ2-7|TRBD1|14|TRBV28
CASSRDQGAYEQYF
TGTGCCAGCAGCCGAGATCAGGGGGCCTACGAGCAGTACTTC
>-|TRBJ2-7|TRBD1|14|TRBV27
CASSPLGQSYEQYF
TGTGCCAGCAGCCCCCTGGGACAGAGCTACGAGCAGTACTTC
>-|TRBJ1-3|-|17|TRBV30
CAWSLTRQAASGNTIYF
TGTGCCTGGAGTCTAACCCGACAGGCCGCGAGTGGAAACACCATATATTTT
>-|TRBJ1-1|-|14|TRBV5-1
CASSNLQGNTEAFF
TGCGCCAGCAGCAACCTACAGGGGAACACTGAAGCTTTCTTT
>-|TRBJ2-1|TRBD1|13|TRBV28
CASKTQGAGEQFF
TGTGCCAGCAAGACCCAGGGGGCCGGTGAGCAGTTCTTC